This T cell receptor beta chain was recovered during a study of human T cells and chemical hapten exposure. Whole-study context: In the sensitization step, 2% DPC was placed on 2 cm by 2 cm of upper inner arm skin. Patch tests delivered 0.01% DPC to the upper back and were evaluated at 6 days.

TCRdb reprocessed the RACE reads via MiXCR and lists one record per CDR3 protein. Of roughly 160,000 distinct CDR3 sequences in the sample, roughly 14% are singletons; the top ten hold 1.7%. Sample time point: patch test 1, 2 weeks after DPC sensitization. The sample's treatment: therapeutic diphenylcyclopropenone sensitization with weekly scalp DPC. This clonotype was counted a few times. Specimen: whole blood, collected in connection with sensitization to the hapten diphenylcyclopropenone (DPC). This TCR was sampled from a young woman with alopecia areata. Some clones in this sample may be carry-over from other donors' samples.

DNA for the CDR3: TGCAGCGCCCTTTCAGGGGCCGGCTATGGCTACACCTTC. Protein sequence: CSALSGAGYGYTF. The chain couples TRBV29-1 to TRBJ1-2, with a weak D call TRBD1 (6 bases). Trimming shortened V by 7 bases and J by 4 bases, and 16 bases separated the two germline ends. The length of the CDR3 is 13 residues. Germline values: CDR1 SQVTM, CDR2 ANQGSEA.